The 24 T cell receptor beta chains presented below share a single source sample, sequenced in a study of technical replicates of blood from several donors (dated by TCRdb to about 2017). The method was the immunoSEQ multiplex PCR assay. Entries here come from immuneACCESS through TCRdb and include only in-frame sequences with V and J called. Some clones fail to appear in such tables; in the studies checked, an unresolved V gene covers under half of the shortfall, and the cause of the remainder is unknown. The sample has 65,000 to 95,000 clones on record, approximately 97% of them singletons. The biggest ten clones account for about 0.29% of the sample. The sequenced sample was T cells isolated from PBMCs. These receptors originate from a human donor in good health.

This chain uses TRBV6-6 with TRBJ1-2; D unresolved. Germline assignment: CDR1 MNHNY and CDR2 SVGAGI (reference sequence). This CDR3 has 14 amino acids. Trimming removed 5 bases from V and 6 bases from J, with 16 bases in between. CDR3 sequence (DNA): TGTGCCAGCAGTGATTGGGAGGGTTTGGATGGCTACACCTTC. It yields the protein CASSDWEGLDGYTF.

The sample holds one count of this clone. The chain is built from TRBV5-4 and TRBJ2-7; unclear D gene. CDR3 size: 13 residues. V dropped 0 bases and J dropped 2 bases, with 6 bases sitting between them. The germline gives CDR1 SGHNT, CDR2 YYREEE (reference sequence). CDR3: CASSLGLTYEQYF. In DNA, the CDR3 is TGTGCCAGCAGCTTGGGACTGACCTACGAGCAGTACTTC.

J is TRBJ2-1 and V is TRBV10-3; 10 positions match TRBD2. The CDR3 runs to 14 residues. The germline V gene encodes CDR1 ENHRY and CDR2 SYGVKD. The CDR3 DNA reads TGTGCATCTCAGCGGGAGGGCTCCTACAATGAGCAGTTCTTC. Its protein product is CASQREGSYNEQFF.

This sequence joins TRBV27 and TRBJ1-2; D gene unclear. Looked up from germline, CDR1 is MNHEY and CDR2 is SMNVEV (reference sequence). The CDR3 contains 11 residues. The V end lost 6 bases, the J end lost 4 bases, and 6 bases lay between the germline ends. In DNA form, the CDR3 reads TGTGCCAGCAGGAGCACCTATGGCTACACCTTC. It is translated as CASRSTYGYTF.

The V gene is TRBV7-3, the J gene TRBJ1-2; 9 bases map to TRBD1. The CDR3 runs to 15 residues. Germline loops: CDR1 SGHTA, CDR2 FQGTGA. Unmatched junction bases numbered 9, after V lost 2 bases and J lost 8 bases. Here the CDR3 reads CASSLGWDRVIGYTF. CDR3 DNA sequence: TGTGCCAGCAGCTTAGGGTGGGACAGGGTAATCGGCTACACCTTC.

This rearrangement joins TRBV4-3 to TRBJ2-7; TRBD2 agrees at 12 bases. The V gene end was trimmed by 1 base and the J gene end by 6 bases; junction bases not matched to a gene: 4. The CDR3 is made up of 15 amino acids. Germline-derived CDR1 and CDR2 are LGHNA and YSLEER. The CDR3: CASSQALAGGREQYF. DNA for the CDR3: TGCGCCAGCAGCCAAGCACTAGCGGGAGGACGCGAGCAGTACTTC.

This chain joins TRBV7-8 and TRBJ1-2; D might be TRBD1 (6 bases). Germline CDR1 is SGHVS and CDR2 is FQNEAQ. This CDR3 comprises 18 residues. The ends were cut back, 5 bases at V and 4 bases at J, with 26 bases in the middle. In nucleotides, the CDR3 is TGTGCCAGCAGCGTCCTTAACCCCTCGGACAGCCTCCCCTATGGCTACACCTTC. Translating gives CASSVLNPSDSLPYGYTF.

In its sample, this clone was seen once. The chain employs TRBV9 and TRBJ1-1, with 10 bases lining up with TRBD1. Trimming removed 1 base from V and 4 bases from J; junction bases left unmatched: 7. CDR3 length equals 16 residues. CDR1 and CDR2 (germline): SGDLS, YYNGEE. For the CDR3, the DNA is TGTGCCAGCAGCGTACCGAGGACAGGGGGGACCACTGAAGCTTTCTTT. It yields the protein CASSVPRTGGTTEAFF.

CDR3 sequence (DNA): TGTGCCTGGAGTGTACTAGCGGGAGGCTACAATGAGCAGTTCTTC. Residues: CAWSVLAGGYNEQFF. The chain combines TRBV30 with TRBJ2-1; 12 nucleotides align to TRBD2. CDR1 is GTSNPN, CDR2 SVGIG, per germline (reference sequence). V shed 0 bases and J 3 bases; nucleotides not matched to a gene: 0. The CDR3 sequence is 15 residues long.

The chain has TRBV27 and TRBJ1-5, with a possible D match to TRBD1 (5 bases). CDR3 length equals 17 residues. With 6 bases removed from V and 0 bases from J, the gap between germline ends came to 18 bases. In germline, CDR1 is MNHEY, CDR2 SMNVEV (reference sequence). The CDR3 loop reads CASSKATGGYSNQPQHF. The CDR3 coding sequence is TGTGCCAGCAGCAAGGCGACGGGGGGATATAGCAATCAGCCCCAGCATTTT.

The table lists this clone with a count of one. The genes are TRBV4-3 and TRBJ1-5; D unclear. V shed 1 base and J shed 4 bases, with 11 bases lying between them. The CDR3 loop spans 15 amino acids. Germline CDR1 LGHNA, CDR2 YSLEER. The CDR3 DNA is TGCGCCAGCAGCCAAGTCCCAGGCGGGAATCAGCCCCAGCATTTT. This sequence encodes CASSQVPGGNQPQHF.

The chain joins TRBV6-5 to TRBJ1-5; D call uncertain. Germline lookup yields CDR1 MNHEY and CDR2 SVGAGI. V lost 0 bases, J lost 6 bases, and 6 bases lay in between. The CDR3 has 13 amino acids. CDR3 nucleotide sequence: TGTGCCAGCAGTTACTCGGCAGTTCAGCCCCAGCATTTT. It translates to CASSYSAVQPQHF.

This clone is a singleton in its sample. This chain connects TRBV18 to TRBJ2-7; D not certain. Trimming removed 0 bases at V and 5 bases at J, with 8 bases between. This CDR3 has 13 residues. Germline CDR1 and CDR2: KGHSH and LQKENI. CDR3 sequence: CASSPPSGNEQYF. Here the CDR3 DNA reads TGTGCCAGCTCACCACCTTCAGGAAACGAGCAGTACTTC.

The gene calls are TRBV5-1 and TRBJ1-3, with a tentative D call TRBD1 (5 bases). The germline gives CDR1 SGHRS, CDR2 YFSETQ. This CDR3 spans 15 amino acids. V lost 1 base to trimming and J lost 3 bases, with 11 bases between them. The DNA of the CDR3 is TGCGCCAGCAGCTTGAATGGGGCCGGTGGAAACACCATATATTTT. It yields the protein CASSLNGAGGNTIYF. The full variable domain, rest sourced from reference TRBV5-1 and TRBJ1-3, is KAGVTQTPRYLIKTRGQQVTLSCSPISGHRSVSWYQQTPGQGLQFLFEYFSETQRNKGNFPGRFSGRQFSNSRSEMNVSTLELGDSALYLCASSLNGAGGNTIYFGEGSWLTVV.

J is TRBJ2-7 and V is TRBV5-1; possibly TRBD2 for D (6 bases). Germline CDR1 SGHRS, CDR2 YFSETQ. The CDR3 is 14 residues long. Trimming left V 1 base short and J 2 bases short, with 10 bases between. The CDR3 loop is CASSLTGGPYEQYF. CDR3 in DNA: TGCGCCAGCAGCTTGACCGGGGGACCCTACGAGCAGTACTTC.

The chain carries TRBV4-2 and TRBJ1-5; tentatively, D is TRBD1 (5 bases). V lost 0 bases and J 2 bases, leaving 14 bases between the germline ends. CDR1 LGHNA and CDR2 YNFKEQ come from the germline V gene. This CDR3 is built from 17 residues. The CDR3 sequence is CASSQDPRDFGNQPQHF. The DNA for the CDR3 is TGTGCCAGCAGCCAAGATCCCAGGGATTTCGGCAATCAGCCCCAGCATTTT.

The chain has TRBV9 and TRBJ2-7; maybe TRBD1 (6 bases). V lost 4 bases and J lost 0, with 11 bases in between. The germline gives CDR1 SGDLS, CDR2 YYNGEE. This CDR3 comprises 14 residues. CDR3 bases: TGTGCCAGCAGCCCCACGGACAGCTCCTACGAGCAGTACTTC. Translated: CASSPTDSSYEQYF. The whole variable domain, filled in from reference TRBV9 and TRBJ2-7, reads DSGVTQTPKHLITATGQRVTLRCSPRSGDLSVYWYQQSLDQGLQFLIQYYNGEERAKGNILERFSAQQFPDLHSELNLSSLELGDSALYFCASSPTDSSYEQYFGPGTRLTVT.

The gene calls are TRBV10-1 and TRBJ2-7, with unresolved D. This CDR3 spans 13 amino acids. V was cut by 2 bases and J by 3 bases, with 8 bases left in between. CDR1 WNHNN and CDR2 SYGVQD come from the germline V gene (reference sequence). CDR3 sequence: CASSETGGYEQYF. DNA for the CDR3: TGCGCCAGCAGTGAGACTGGTGGCTACGAGCAGTACTTC.

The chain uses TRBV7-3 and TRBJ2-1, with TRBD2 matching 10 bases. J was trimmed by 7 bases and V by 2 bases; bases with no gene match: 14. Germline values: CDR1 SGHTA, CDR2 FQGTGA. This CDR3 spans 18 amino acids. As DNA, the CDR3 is TGTGCCAGCAGCTTACGTGGCCGACTAGCGGGTCGAGATAATGAGCAGTTCTTC. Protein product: CASSLRGRLAGRDNEQFF.

In DNA form, the CDR3 reads TGTGCCAGCAATCCAGGGGGTGATACGCAGTATTTT. Its translation is CASNPGGDTQYF. The chain has TRBV25-1 and TRBJ2-3; 7 bases map to TRBD1. V shed 7 bases and J 6 bases; nucleotides not matched to a gene: 4. This CDR3 region has 12 residues. The germline CDR1 and CDR2 sequences are MGHDK and SYGVNS.

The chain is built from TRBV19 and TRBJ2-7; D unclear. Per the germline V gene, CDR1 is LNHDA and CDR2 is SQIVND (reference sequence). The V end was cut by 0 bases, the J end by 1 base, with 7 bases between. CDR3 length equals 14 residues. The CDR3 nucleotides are TGTGCCAGTAGTATAGATGGAGAGTCCTACGAGCAGTACTTC. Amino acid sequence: CASSIDGESYEQYF. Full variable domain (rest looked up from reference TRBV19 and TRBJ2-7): DGGITQSPKYLFRKEGQNVTLSCEQNLNHDAMYWYRQDPGQGLRLIYYSQIVNDFQKGDIAEGYSVSREKKESFPLTVTSAQKNPTAFYLCASSIDGESYEQYFGPGTRLTVT.

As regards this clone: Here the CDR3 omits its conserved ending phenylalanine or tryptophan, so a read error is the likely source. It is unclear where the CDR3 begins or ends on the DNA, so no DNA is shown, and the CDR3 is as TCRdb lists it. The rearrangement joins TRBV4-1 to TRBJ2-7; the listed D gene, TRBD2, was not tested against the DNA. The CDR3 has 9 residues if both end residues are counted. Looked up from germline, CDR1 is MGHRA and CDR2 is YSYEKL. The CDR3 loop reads CASSLKTEE.

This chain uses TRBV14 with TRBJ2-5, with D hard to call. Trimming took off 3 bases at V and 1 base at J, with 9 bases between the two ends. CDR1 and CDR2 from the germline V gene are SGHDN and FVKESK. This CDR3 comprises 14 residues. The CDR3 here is CASSHHTIQETQYF. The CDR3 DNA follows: TGTGCCAGCAGCCACCACACCATCCAAGAGACCCAGTACTTC.

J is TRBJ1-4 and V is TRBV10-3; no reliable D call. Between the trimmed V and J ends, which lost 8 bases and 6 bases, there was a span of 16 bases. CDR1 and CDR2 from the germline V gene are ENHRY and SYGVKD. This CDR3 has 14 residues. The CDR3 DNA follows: TGTGCCATCGCGGACCGGGAGGGTCATGAAAAACTGTTTTTT. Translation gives CAIADREGHEKLFF.